This is a list of T cell receptor beta chains from one sample in a study of monozygotic twins with inflammatory bowel disease. TCRdb processed the 5' RACE reads again and assigns one entry to each CDR3 protein, with no DNA. The sample totals roughly 170,000 distinct CDR3 sequences. What was sequenced was blood. The receptors were sampled from a human donor with ulcerative colitis or Crohn's disease, or a healthy co-twin of an affected twin (not recorded which). The CDR3 runs from the conserved cysteine through the conserved F or W. Each record gives: CDR3 protein, V gene, J gene, CDR3 length.

CDR3: CSASPGAGYEQYF
V: TRBV20-1
J: TRBJ2-7
length: 13

CDR3: CATLPWGLDSPLHF
V: TRBV10-3
J: TRBJ1-6
length: 14

CDR3: CASSLEPWVSYNEQFF
V: TRBV5-1
J: TRBJ2-1
length: 16

CDR3: CASSFWTEYEQYF
V: TRBV5-1
J: TRBJ2-7
length: 13

CDR3: CASSRTLGIETQYF
V: TRBV5-1
J: TRBJ2-5
length: 14

CDR3: CSGLDRANYGYTF
V: TRBV20-1
J: TRBJ1-2
length: 13

CDR3: CASSLADREYNEQFF
V: TRBV7-2
J: TRBJ2-1
length: 15

CDR3: CSARGDLYTGELFF
V: TRBV20-1
J: TRBJ2-2
length: 14

CDR3: CSAGRGPSYGYTF
V: TRBV20-1
J: TRBJ1-2
length: 13

CDR3: CASSNRGMGYGYTF
V: TRBV5-1
J: TRBJ1-2
length: 14

CDR3: CSARVPGLALQEQFF
V: TRBV20-1
J: TRBJ2-1
length: 15

CDR3: CSVRLAGGEEQFF
V: TRBV29-1
J: TRBJ2-1
length: 13